This TCR beta chain was sequenced for a study of control samples from healthy donors and cancer patients. Produced via immunoSEQ multiplex PCR; TCRdb's table is partial and in-frame only. The sample has 10,000 to 15,000 clones; over 75% are singletons. This CDR3 has 14 amino acids. This TCR was sampled from a male donor with melanoma. This chain joins TRBV1 and TRBJ1-1; TRBD1, as called in the table, went unchecked against the DNA. TRBV1 is given as a pseudogene. Material for sequencing was formalin-fixed, paraffin-embedded tissue. The CDR3 loop is CTSSPGQGGTEAFF. The CDR3 DNA reads as TGCACCAGCAGCCCCGGACAGGGAGGGACTGAAGCTTTCTTT.